This TCR beta chain was identified in a study of control samples from healthy donors and cancer patients. Sequenced by immunoSEQ multiplex PCR; TCRdb stores in-frame clones only, minus some. The repertoire consists of about 130,000 clones, with roughly 84% occurring once and the leading ten covering 1.5% to 2%. V dropped 0 bases and J dropped 5 bases, with 15 bases sitting between them. Germline-derived CDR1 and CDR2 are KGHSH and LQKENI. This CDR3 spans 16 amino acids. The receptor comes from a man aged 18 to 30 in good health. Input material: blood. V gene TRBV18 combines with J gene TRBJ2-3; either TRBD1 or TRBD2 may supply D (5 bases each). The CDR3 region is CASSPPRGSGGDTQYF. As DNA, the CDR3 is TGTGCCAGCTCACCACCCCGGGGCTCAGGTGGAGATACGCAGTATTTT.